This T cell receptor (beta chain) came from a study of T cells in Graves' hyperthyroidism and ophthalmopathy. The germline V gene has CDR1 MDHEN and CDR2 SYDVKM. CDR3 length: 13 residues. This clonotype turned up a few times. At one boundary the junction diverges from the germline segment, which might be a read error. TCR beta CDR3 region amplification was performed from RNA transcripts. The HTBI primer set was used in a first-round RT-PCR of the TCR CDR3. TCRdb fed the multiplex PCR reads into MiXCR, producing one record per CDR3 protein. This table holds about 290,000 distinct CDR3 sequences, roughly 15% found once.

V gene TRBV28 combines with J gene TRBJ1-3; D uncertain. Sample: blood. The source of this sequence is a woman under 40 with Graves' hyperthyroidism that later progressed to Graves' ophthalmopathy. CDR3 DNA sequence: TGTGCCAGCGGTTTAAATGCTGGAAACACCATATATTTT. It encodes CASGLNAGNTIYF. Variable domain in full (rest from reference TRBV28 and TRBJ1-3): DVKVTQSSRYLVKRTGEKVFLECVQDMDHENMFWYRQDPGLGLRLIYFSYDVKMKEKGDIPEGYSVSREKKERFSLILESASTNQTSMYLCASGLNAGNTIYFGEGSWLTVV.